The 12 T cell receptor beta chains reported below all come from one sample, sequenced in a study of T cell repertoires in cytomegalovirus infection. TCRdb re-called the reads through MiXCR, storing one row per CDR3 protein. The profile shows more than 500,000 distinct CDR3 sequences, 15% to 20% of them singletons. Sequenced input: CD8+ T cells from PBMCs. The source of these receptors is a human donor in good health (CMV status not recorded). Some clones in this sample may be carry-over from other donors' samples.

This clonotype was seen many times. J is TRBJ1-1 and V is TRBV7-9, with unresolved D. Germline lookup yields CDR1 SEHNR and CDR2 FQNEAQ (reference sequence). The CDR3 covers 12 residues. The ends were cut back, 3 bases at V and 6 bases at J, with 8 bases in the middle. CDR3 amino acids: CASSLSGAEAFF. The CDR3 DNA is TGTGCCAGCAGCTTGTCCGGAGCTGAAGCTTTCTTT.

This clonotype was detected ten times or more. The gene calls are TRBV27 and TRBJ2-2; 12 positions match TRBD2. Trimming cost V 4 bases and J 7 bases; bases outside gene matches: 7. The CDR3 is 16 residues long. In germline, CDR1 is MNHEY, CDR2 SMNVEV (reference sequence). The CDR3 DNA reads TGTGCCAGCAGTTCTCGACTAGCGGGAGATGGCGGGGAGCTGTTTTTT. This gives the protein CASSSRLAGDGGELFF.

This clonotype was detected many times. The chain joins TRBV7-2 to TRBJ1-5, with D maybe TRBD1 (6 bases). The V gene lost 3 bases and the J gene lost 5 bases, with 11 bases spanning the gap. The CDR3 has 14 amino acids. From germline, CDR1 is SGHTA and CDR2 FQGNSA. The CDR3 is CASSFSGADQPQHF. The DNA for the CDR3 is TGTGCCAGCAGCTTTTCAGGGGCGGATCAGCCCCAGCATTTT.

This clonotype was recorded many times. The chain combines TRBV12-3 or TRBV12-4 with TRBJ1-5; D is unclear. The CDR3 has 18 amino acids. With 4 bases removed from V and 0 bases from J, the gap between germline ends came to 19 bases. CDR3 bases: TGTGCCAGCAGTTCGCAAGGGCGGGAGGACTATAGCAATCAGCCCCAGCATTTT. Translated: CASSSQGREDYSNQPQHF.

This clonotype was seen ten or more times. The rearrangement uses TRBV6-5 and TRBJ2-5, with 9 bases aligning to TRBD1. V gave up 4 bases and J gave up 4 bases; unmatched junction bases: 7. The CDR3 spans 15 residues. From germline, CDR1 is MNHEY and CDR2 SVGAGI. CDR3 amino acids: CASSSNRGPRETQYF. DNA of the CDR3: TGTGCCAGCAGTTCGAACAGGGGGCCGCGAGAGACCCAGTACTTC.

This clonotype was recorded at least ten times. The genes are TRBV19 and TRBJ1-4; the D is unclear. Germline values: CDR1 LNHDA, CDR2 SQIVND (reference sequence). This CDR3 comprises 16 residues. V lost 4 bases and J lost 0, with 12 bases in between. DNA for the CDR3: TGTGCCAGTAGTAAAGGCAGGAGATCAACTAATGAAAAACTGTTTTTT. It codes for CASSKGRRSTNEKLFF. The full variable domain, completed using reference TRBV19 and TRBJ1-4, is DGGITQSPKYLFRKEGQNVTLSCEQNLNHDAMYWYRQDPGQGLRLIYYSQIVNDFQKGDIAEGYSVSREKKESFPLTVTSAQKNPTAFYLCASSKGRRSTNEKLFFGSGTQLSVL.

The chain is built from TRBV12-3 or TRBV12-4 and TRBJ1-2; no reliable D call. Trimming pared 6 bases from V and 6 bases from J, leaving 11 bases between. This CDR3 region has 12 residues. DNA for the CDR3: TGTGCCAGCAGAGTCGGCATGGATGGCTACACCTTC. Its protein product is CASRVGMDGYTF.

This clonotype was detected ten times or more. This chain connects TRBV12-3 or TRBV12-4 to TRBJ1-6; D remains unclear. Trimming left V 8 bases short and J 7 bases short, with 9 bases between. CDR3 length: 12 residues. This CDR3 reads CASGYRNSPLHF. In DNA form, the CDR3 reads TGTGCCAGCGGGTACAGAAATTCACCCCTCCACTTT.

The V and J genes are TRBV18 and TRBJ2-7; D remains unclear. The CDR3 totals 15 residues. In germline, CDR1 is KGHSH, CDR2 LQKENI. The V and J ends lost 1 base and 0 bases respectively, with 10 bases between them. The CDR3 is CASSPRQAYSYEQYF. In DNA, the CDR3 is TGTGCCAGCTCACCACGGCAGGCTTACTCCTACGAGCAGTACTTC.

This clonotype was recorded many times. The chain employs TRBV7-3 and TRBJ2-1, with D hard to call. Germline V gene lookup returns CDR1 SGHTA and CDR2 FQGTGA. The CDR3 spans 16 residues. V lost 1 base and J lost 9, with 19 bases in between. In DNA form, the CDR3 reads TGTGCCAGCAGCTTAATGGGTCAGTTTTTGATGAGTGAGCAGTTCTTC. Its translation: CASSLMGQFLMSEQFF.

On this clonotype: Given the absence of the conserved phenylalanine or tryptophan at the CDR3 end, a read error is likely. This chain links TRBV7-4 with TRBJ2-7; TRBD2 might be the D (6 bases). The CDR3 sequence is 11 residues long. CDR1 and CDR2 from the germline V gene are SGHVT and SQSDAQ. V was pared by 11 bases and J by 6 bases, with 14 bases between. Written as DNA, the CDR3 is TGTGCCGGCCAGTCTAGCGTCGAGCAGTACTTA. Amino acids: CAGQSSVEQYL.

The genes are TRBV2 and TRBJ1-1; no firm D call. Germline V CDR1 and CDR2: SNHLY, FYNNEI. V gave up 3 bases and J gave up 3 bases, with 5 bases separating them. The CDR3 has 12 residues. CDR3 coding DNA: TGTGCCAGCAGTGACACCTACACTGAAGCTTTCTTT. Its translation is CASSDTYTEAFF.